This record concerns one T cell receptor beta chain sequence. Its target is not known. J lost 0 bases, V lost 4 bases, and 12 bases had no gene match. The CDR3 is 18 amino acids. The germline CDR1 and CDR2 sequences are SGHRS and YFSETQ. Sequencing was performed with immunoSEQ multiplex PCR; in TCRdb, only in-frame clones are kept and a portion is missing. The repertoire has millions of clones, 85% to 95% of them found once; the top ten carry about 0.41%. These data are taken from a study of shared clonotypes between healthy human individuals. Study in general: A couple of women and three men aged 18 to 49 served as donors. Three plates were used per donor for CD4 naive, three for CD4 memory, two for CD8 naive and one for CD8 memory.

Regarding the study as a whole: Richness estimates generally favored naive over memory subsets.

The sequence derives from a man aged 18 to 30 in good health. Some clones in this sample may be carry-over from other donors' samples. The chain employs TRBV5-1 and TRBJ2-3; 9 bases map to TRBD1. Source material: naive CD4+ T cells from PBMCs. Stated subset: CD45RA+ positively selected. As DNA, the CDR3 is TGCGCCAGCAGCAGTTGGGGGCCGGGACAGGGAAGCACAGATACGCAGTATTTT. Its translation: CASSSWGPGQGSTDTQYF.